This TCR beta chain came from a study of neoadjuvant anti-PD-1 for oral cavity cancer. Study-level background: Non-progressing patients received a fourth nivolumab dose near day 43, then surgery on days 50-56.

Study-level results: Each response group had just three patients in TCR analyses.

Stage II-IVA oral cavity squamous cell carcinoma was new and untreated by systemic or radiation therapy. Regarding this clone: Its antigen is unknown.

Survey sequencing of tumors mostly used approximately 5.2 ug DNA, two replicates. Clones were sequenced by immunoSEQ multiplex PCR, and TCRdb holds only the in-frame ones, with some missing. Found here are about 4,700 clones, more than 45% of them singletons; the top ten hold roughly 7.2%. V was clipped by 5 bases and J by 0 bases; unmatched bases: 3. Germline V CDR1 and CDR2: MNHEY, SVGAGI. This CDR3 comprises 15 residues. The chain carries TRBV6-5 and TRBJ1-3, with 8 nucleotides matching TRBD1. This receptor was taken from a person between 40 and 79 years old with oral cavity squamous cell carcinoma. The material was tumor tissue, obtained before nivolumab (anti-PD-1) treatment. CDR3 in amino acids: CASSRQGSSGNTIYF. Here the CDR3 DNA reads TGTGCCAGCAGTCGACAGGGGAGCTCTGGAAACACCATATATTTT.